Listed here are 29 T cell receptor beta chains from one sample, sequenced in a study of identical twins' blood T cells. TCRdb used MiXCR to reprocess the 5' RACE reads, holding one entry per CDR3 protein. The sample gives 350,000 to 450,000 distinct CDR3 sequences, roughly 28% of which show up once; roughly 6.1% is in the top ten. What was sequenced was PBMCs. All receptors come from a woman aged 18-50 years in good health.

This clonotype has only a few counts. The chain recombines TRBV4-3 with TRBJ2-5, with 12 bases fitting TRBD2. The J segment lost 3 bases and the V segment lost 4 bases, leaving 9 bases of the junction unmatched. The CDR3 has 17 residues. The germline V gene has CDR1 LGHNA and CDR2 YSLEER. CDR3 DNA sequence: TGCGCCAGCAGCCGCCTGACTAGCGGGAGAAGGGAAGAGACCCAGTACTTC. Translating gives CASSRLTSGRREETQYF.

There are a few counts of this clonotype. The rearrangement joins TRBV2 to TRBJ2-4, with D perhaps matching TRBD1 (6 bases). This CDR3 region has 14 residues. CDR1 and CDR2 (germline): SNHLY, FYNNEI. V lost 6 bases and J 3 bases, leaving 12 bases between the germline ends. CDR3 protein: CASSPRDNKNIQYF. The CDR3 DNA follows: TGTGCCAGCAGCCCCCGGGACAACAAAAACATTCAGTACTTC.

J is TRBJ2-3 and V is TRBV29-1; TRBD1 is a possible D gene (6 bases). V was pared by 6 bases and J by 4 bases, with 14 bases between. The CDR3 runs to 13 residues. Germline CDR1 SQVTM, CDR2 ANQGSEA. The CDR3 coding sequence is TGCAGCGTCCGACAGGTCCGAGCAGATACGCAGTATTTT. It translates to CSVRQVRADTQYF.

Written as DNA, the CDR3 is TGCAGCGCTCAACAGGGTGAAGGACAGCCCCAGCATTTT. This gives the protein CSAQQGEGQPQHF. The V call is TRBV29-1, the J call TRBJ1-5; tentative D call: TRBD1 (6 bases). Per the germline V gene, CDR1 is SQVTM and CDR2 is ANQGSEA. The germline V and J ends were trimmed by 7 bases and 7 bases, with 17 bases remaining between them. The CDR3 has 13 amino acids.

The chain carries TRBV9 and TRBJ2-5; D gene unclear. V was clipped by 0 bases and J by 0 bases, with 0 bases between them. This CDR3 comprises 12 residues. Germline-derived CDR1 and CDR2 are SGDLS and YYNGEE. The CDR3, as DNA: TGTGCCAGCAGCGTAGACCAAGAGACCCAGTACTTC. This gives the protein CASSVDQETQYF.

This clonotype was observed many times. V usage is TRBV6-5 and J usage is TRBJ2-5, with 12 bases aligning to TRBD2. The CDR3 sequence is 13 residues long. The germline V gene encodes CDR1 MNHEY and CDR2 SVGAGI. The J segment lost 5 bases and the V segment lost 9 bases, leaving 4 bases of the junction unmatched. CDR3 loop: CASRLAGDETQYF. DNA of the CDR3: TGTGCCAGTAGACTAGCGGGGGATGAGACCCAGTACTTC.

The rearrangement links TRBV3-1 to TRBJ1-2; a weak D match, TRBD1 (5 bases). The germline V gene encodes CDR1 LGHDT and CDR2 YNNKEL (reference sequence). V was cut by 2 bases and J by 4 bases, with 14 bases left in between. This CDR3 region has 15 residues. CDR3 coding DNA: TGTGCCAGCAGCCAAACGAAAGGGGAACTCTATGGCTACACCTTC. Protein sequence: CASSQTKGELYGYTF. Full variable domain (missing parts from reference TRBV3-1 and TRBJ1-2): DTAVSQTPKYLVTQMGNDKSIKCEQNLGHDTMYWYKQDSKKFLKIMFSYNNKELIINETVPNRFSPKSPDKAHLNLHINSLELGDSAVYFCASSQTKGELYGYTFGSGTRLTVV.

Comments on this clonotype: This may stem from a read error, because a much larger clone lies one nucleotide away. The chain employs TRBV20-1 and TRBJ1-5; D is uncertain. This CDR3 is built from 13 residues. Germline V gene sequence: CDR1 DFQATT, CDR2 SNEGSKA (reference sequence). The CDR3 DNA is TGCAGTGCTATAGTAGATAGCAATCGGCCCCAGCATTTT. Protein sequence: CSAIVDSNRPQHF.

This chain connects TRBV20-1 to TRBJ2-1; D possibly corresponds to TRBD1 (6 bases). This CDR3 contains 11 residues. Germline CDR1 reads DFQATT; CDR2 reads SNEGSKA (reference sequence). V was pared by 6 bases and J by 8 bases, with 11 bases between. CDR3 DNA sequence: TGCAGTGCCGAGAAGGGGGATGAGCAGTTCTTC. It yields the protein CSAEKGDEQFF.

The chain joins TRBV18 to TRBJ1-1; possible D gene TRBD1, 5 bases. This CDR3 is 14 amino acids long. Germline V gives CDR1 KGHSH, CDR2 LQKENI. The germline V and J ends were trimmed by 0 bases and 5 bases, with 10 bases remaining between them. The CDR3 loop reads CASSPPWDPTEAFF. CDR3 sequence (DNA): TGTGCCAGCTCACCACCGTGGGACCCGACTGAAGCTTTCTTT. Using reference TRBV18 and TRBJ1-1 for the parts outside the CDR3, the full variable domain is NAGVMQNPRHLVRRRGQEARLRCSPMKGHSHVYWYRQLPEEGLKFMVYLQKENIIDESGMPKERFSAEFPKEGPSILRIQQVVRGDSAAYFCASSPPWDPTEAFFGQGTRLTVV.

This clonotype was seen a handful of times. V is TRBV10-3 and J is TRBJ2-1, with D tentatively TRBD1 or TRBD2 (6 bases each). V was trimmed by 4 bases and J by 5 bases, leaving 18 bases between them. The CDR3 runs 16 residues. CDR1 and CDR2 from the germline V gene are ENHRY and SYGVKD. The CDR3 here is CAISGQGRDIHNEQFF. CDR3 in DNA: TGTGCCATCAGTGGCCAGGGGCGGGATATCCACAATGAGCAGTTCTTC.

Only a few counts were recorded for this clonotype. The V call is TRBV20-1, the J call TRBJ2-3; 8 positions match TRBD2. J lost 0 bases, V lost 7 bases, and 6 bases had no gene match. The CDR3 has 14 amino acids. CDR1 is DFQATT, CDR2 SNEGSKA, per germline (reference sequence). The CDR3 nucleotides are TGCAGTGGTCCAGCGGGGGTGAGCACAGATACGCAGTATTTT. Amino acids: CSGPAGVSTDTQYF.

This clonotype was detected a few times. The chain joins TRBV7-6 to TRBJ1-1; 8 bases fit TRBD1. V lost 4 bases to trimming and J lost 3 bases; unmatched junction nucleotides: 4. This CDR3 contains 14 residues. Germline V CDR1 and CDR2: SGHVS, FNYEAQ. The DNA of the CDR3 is TGTGCCAGCAGCTCAACAGGGGGTGACACTGAAGCTTTCTTT. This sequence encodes CASSSTGGDTEAFF.

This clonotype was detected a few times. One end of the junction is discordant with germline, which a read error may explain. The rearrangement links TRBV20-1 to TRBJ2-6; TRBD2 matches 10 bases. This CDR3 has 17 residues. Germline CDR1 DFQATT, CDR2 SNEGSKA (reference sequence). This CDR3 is CSAAFSGRMSGANVLTF. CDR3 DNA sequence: TGCAGTGCTGCCTTTAGCGGGAGGATGTCTGGAGCCAACGTCCTGACTTTC.

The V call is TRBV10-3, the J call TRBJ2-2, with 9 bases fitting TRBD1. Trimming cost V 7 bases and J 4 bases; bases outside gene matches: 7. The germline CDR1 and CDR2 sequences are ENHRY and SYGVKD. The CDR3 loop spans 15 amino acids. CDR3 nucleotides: TGTGCCATCAAACAACCGGGACAGGGCACCGGGGAGCTGTTTTTT. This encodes CAIKQPGQGTGELFF.

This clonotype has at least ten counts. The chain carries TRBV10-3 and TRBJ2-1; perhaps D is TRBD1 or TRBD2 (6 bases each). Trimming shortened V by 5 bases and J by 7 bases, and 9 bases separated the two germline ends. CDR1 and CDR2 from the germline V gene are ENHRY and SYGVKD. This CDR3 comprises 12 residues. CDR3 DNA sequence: TGTGCCATCAGTCCGGGGGCGAATGAGCAGTTCTTC. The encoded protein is CAISPGANEQFF.

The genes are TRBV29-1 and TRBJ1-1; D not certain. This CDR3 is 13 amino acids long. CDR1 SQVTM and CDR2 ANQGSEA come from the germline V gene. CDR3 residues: CIALTPAPTEAFF. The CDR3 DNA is TGCATCGCCTTGACACCGGCCCCCACTGAAGCTTTCTTT.

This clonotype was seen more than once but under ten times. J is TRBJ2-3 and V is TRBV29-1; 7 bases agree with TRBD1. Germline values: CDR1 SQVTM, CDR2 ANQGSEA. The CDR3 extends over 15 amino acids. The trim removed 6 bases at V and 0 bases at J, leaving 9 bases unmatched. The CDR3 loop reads CSVALGQASTDTQYF. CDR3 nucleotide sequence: TGCAGCGTCGCACTCGGACAGGCGAGCACAGATACGCAGTATTTT.

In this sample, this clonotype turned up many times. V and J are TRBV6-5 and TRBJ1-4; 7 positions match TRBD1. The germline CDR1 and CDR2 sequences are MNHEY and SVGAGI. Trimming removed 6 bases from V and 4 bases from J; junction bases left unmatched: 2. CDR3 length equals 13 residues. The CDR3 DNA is TGTGCCAGCAGCAGGGGGTATAATGAAAAACTGTTTTTT. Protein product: CASSRGYNEKLFF.

CDR3 amino acids: CASRPVEGVTGELFF. The CDR3 DNA sequence: TGTGCCAGCAGGCCGGTTGAAGGGGTCACCGGGGAGCTGTTTTTT. This rearrangement joins TRBV7-9 to TRBJ2-2, with a weak D call TRBD1 (5 bases). The CDR3 runs 15 residues. Trimming pared 6 bases from V and 4 bases from J, leaving 15 bases between. CDR1 is SEHNR, CDR2 FQNEAQ, per germline (reference sequence).

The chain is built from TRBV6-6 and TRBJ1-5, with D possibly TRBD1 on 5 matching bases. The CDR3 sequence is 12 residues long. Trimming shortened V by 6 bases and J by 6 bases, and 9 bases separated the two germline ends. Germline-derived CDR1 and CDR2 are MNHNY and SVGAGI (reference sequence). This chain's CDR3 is CASRQGGQPQHF. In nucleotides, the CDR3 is TGTGCCAGCAGGCAGGGCGGTCAGCCCCAGCATTTT.

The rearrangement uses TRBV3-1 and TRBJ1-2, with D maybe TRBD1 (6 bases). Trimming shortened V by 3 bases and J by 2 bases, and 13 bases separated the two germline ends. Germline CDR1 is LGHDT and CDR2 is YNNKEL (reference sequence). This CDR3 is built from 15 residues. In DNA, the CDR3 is TGTGCCAGCAGCCATTGGCAGGGGTACAACTATGGCTACACCTTC. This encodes CASSHWQGYNYGYTF.

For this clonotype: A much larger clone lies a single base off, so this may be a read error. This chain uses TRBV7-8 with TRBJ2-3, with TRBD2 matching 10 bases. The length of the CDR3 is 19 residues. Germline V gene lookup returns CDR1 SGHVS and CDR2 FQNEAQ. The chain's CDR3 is CAISPGLAVPYSNTDTQYF. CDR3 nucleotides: TGTGCCATCAGCCCAGGACTAGCGGTACCCTACTCGAACACAGATACGCAGTATTTT.

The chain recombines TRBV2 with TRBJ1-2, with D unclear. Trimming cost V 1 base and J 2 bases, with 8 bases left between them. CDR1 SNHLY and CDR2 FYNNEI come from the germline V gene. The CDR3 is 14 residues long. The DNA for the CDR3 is TGTGCCAGCAGTGAAGATGATTTAAACTATGGCTACACCTTC. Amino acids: CASSEDDLNYGYTF.

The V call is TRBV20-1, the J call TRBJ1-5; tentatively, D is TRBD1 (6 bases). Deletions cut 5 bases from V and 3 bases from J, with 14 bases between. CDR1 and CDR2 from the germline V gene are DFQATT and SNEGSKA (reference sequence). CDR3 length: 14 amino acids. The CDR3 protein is CSAEGVRNNQPQHF. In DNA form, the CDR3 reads TGCAGTGCTGAGGGGGTACGGAACAATCAGCCCCAGCATTTT.

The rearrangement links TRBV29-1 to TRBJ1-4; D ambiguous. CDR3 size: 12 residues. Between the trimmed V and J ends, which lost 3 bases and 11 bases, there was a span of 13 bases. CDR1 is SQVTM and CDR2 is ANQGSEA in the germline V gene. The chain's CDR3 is CSVERGTEKLFF. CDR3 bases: TGCAGCGTTGAGCGAGGAACAGAGAAACTGTTTTTT.

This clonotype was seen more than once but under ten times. As DNA, the CDR3 is TGTGCCACCAGTGATCAAGCGGGAGGAATGGATGAGCAGTTCTTC. This sequence encodes CATSDQAGGMDEQFF. V usage is TRBV24-1 and J usage is TRBJ2-1, with 9 nucleotides matching TRBD2. Germline CDR1 reads KGHDR; CDR2 reads SFDVKD. Trimming cost V 3 bases and J 8 bases; bases outside gene matches: 7. The CDR3 consists of 15 residues.

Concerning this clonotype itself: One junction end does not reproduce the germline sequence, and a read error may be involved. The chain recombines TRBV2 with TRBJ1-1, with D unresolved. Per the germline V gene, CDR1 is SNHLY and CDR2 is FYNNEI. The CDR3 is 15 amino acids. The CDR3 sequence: CAGSEYSSGPSEAFF. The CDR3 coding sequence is TGTGCCGGCAGTGAGTATAGTTCCGGGCCCTCTGAAGCTTTCTTT. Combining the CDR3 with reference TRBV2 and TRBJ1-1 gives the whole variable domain EPEVTQTPSHQVTQMGQEVILRCVPISNHLYFYWYRQILGQKVEFLVSFYNNEISEKSEIFDDQFSVERPDGSNFTLKIRSTKLEDSAMYFCAGSEYSSGPSEAFFGQGTRLTVV.

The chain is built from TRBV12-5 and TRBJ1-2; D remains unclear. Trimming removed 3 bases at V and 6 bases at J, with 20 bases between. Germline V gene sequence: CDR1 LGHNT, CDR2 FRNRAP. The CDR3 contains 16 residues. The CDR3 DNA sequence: TGTGCTAGTGGTTTACCTTGGACCGGAATGTGGAATGGCTACACCTTC. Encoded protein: CASGLPWTGMWNGYTF.